What follows are 16 T cell receptor beta chains derived from one specimen sequenced in a study of blood T cell repertoires in COVID-19. The data were produced by immunoSEQ multiplex PCR, yet TCRdb's version contains in-frame clones alone and is incomplete. The repertoire consists of 200,000 to 250,000 clones, with about 86% occurring once and the leading ten covering 2% to 2.5%. The source material was peripheral blood. The receptors derive from a woman between 50 and 59 years old with acute or convalescent COVID-19.

V is TRBV3-1 (or the pseudogene TRBV3-2) and J is TRBJ1-3; D uncertain. Germline CDR1 and CDR2: LGHDT and YNNKEL (reference sequence). This CDR3 has 14 residues. V lost 3 bases and J 4 bases, leaving 10 bases between the germline ends. The CDR3 region has the DNA TGTGCCAGCAGCCACCCCAACCGGGGAAACACCATATATTTT. Protein product: CASSHPNRGNTIYF.

The DNA for the CDR3 is TGTGCCAGCTCACCACCCCTGGGACAGGGGGGCGGGAGCTCCTACAATGAGCAGTTCTTC. This translates into CASSPPLGQGGGSSYNEQFF. The J gene is TRBJ2-1, the V gene TRBV18; TRBD1 agrees at 11 bases. The trim removed 0 bases at V and 0 bases at J, leaving 10 bases unmatched. Looked up from germline, CDR1 is KGHSH and CDR2 is LQKENI. The CDR3 is 20 amino acids.

V usage is TRBV29-1 and J usage is TRBJ2-3, with D possibly matching TRBD2 (6 bases). The germline CDR1 and CDR2 sequences are SQVTM and ANQGSEA. Trimming removed 6 bases at V and 0 bases at J, with 13 bases between. CDR3 length: 14 residues. CDR3 bases: TGCAGCGTGGGAGCGGGCCTAAGCACAGATACGCAGTATTTT. Its protein is CSVGAGLSTDTQYF.

This chain links TRBV7-2 with TRBJ1-3; D remains ambiguous. V gave up 1 base and J gave up 2 bases, with 3 bases separating them. CDR3 length: 13 residues. Germline V lookup: CDR1 SGHTA, CDR2 FQGNSA. The CDR3 loop is CASSLVTGNTIYF. DNA of the CDR3: TGTGCCAGCAGCTTAGTTACTGGAAACACCATATATTTT.

V is TRBV27 and J is TRBJ1-6; D is undetermined. Germline values: CDR1 MNHEY, CDR2 SMNVEV (reference sequence). V was clipped by 6 bases and J by 9 bases, with 9 bases between them. The CDR3 runs 12 residues. CDR3 DNA: TGTGCCAGCAGAATCGGAGGTTCACCCCTCCACTTT. This codes for CASRIGGSPLHF.

This chain links TRBV15 with TRBJ1-1; the match to TRBD1 covers 8 bases. CDR1 LNHNV and CDR2 YYDKDF come from the germline V gene (reference sequence). The CDR3 is made up of 17 amino acids. Trimming took 11 bases from V and 1 from J; bases not matched to a gene: 18. The chain's CDR3 is CASGFGQGARRNTEAFF. Here the CDR3 DNA reads TGTGCCTCCGGTTTTGGGCAGGGGGCTAGAAGGAACACTGAAGCTTTCTTT.

The chain combines TRBV19 with TRBJ2-5; 14 bases are shared with TRBD2. CDR3 size: 18 residues. J was trimmed by 2 bases and V by 3 bases; bases with no gene match: 8. Germline CDR1 is LNHDA and CDR2 is SQIVND (reference sequence). The DNA of the CDR3 is TGTGCCAGTAGTATTCTCGGGGGACTAGCGGGGGAGCAAGAGACCCAGTACTTC. Translated: CASSILGGLAGEQETQYF.

This clone has only a few counts. This chain links TRBV5-1 with TRBJ2-2; 10 bases are a match to TRBD1. Germline CDR1 and CDR2: SGHRS and YFSETQ. The CDR3 contains 14 residues. Trimming removed 4 bases from V and 6 bases from J; junction bases left unmatched: 3. The CDR3 region is CASSRDRGPGELFF. CDR3 coding DNA: TGCGCCAGCAGCCGGGACAGGGGCCCCGGGGAGCTGTTTTTT. Complete variable domain (other parts from reference TRBV5-1 and TRBJ2-2): KAGVTQTPRYLIKTRGQQVTLSCSPISGHRSVSWYQQTPGQGLQFLFEYFSETQRNKGNFPGRFSGRQFSNSRSEMNVSTLELGDSALYLCASSRDRGPGELFFGEGSRLTVL.

This chain connects TRBV5-6 to TRBJ2-1; 12 bases are shared with TRBD2. In germline, CDR1 is SGHDT, CDR2 YYEEEE. V shed 4 bases, J shed 0 bases, and the junction held 2 bases outside the gene matches. The CDR3 is 16 residues long. CDR3 coding DNA: TGTGCCAGCAGCGCTAGCGGGAGGGTCTCCTACAATGAGCAGTTCTTC. Translation gives CASSASGRVSYNEQFF.

The chain recombines TRBV30 with TRBJ1-5; D possibly corresponds to TRBD1 (5 bases). The CDR3 is 14 amino acids. Germline-derived CDR1 and CDR2 are GTSNPN and SVGIG (reference sequence). Deletions cut 5 bases from V and 0 bases from J, with 11 bases between. The CDR3 nucleotides read TGTGCCTGGGCCCCCGGGGGTAGCAATCAGCCCCAGCATTTT. This encodes CAWAPGGSNQPQHF.

V is TRBV7-2 and J is TRBJ2-1; D remains ambiguous. Germline lookup yields CDR1 SGHTA and CDR2 FQGNSA. Trimming left V 5 bases short and J 4 bases short, with 15 bases between. CDR3 size: 15 residues. The CDR3 is CASSLGWASYNEQFF. CDR3 nucleotides: TGTGCCAGCAGCCTAGGATGGGCTTCTTACAATGAGCAGTTCTTC. Full variable domain (outside the CDR3, taken from reference TRBV7-2 and TRBJ2-1): GAGVSQSPSNKVTEKGKDVELRCDPISGHTALYWYRQSLGQGLEFLIYFQGNSAPDKSGLPSDRFSAERTGGSVSTLTIQRTQQEDSAVYLCASSLGWASYNEQFFGPGTRLTVL.

The rearrangement joins TRBV27 to TRBJ2-7; 7 nucleotides align to TRBD1. Germline CDR1 and CDR2: MNHEY and SMNVEV (reference sequence). This CDR3 is 12 amino acids long. Trimming took 7 bases from V and 7 from J; bases not matched to a gene: 7. CDR3 in DNA: TGTGCCAGCAACCTTGCAGGGGGAGAGCAGTACTTC. It yields the protein CASNLAGGEQYF.

This clone has just one count. The chain carries TRBV5-6 and TRBJ2-5, with TRBD2 matching over 7 bases. The CDR3 totals 19 residues. Germline V CDR1 and CDR2: SGHDT, YYEEEE. The V segment lost 4 bases and the J segment 1 base; nucleotides outside the gene matches: 19. The CDR3, as DNA: TGTGCCAGCAGCCGCCGACCCTTACCTCGAGAGCGGGGCCAAGAGACCCAGTACTTC. This translates into CASSRRPLPRERGQETQYF.

This clone was recorded a few times. The J gene is TRBJ1-3, the V gene TRBV11-2; D is perhaps TRBD1 (6 bases). CDR1 SGHAT and CDR2 FQNNGV come from the germline V gene. The CDR3 extends over 16 amino acids. V gave up 5 bases and J gave up 2 bases, with 16 bases separating them. DNA for the CDR3: TGTGCCAGCAGCCGCCCGGGAGGGGGTCCTGGAAACACCATATATTTT. As protein: CASSRPGGGPGNTIYF.

Only a few counts were recorded for this clone. The chain links TRBV7-3 to TRBJ1-6; perhaps TRBD1 as D (6 bases). The CDR3 is 13 residues long. The V end was cut by 3 bases, the J end by 10 bases, with 10 bases between. Per the germline V gene, CDR1 is SGHTA and CDR2 is FQGTGA. CDR3: CASSFNQGSPLHF. The CDR3 bases are TGTGCCAGCAGCTTTAATCAGGGGTCACCCCTCCACTTT. Full variable domain (outside the CDR3, taken from reference TRBV7-3 and TRBJ1-6): GAGVSQTPSNKVTEKGKYVELRCDPISGHTALYWYRQSLGQGPEFLIYFQGTGAADDSGLPNDRFFAVRPEGSVSTLKIQRTERGDSAVYLCASSFNQGSPLHFGNGTRLTVT.

The V call is TRBV29-1, the J call TRBJ1-5; D gene unclear. This CDR3 has 12 amino acids. Germline loops: CDR1 SQVTM, CDR2 ANQGSEA. The V and J ends lost 4 bases and 6 bases respectively, with 10 bases between them. Here the CDR3 DNA reads TGCAGCGTTGTGGTGGCGGGTCAGCCCCAGCATTTT. Translating it yields CSVVVAGQPQHF.